This T cell receptor (beta chain) is drawn from a study of T cells expressing NK-cell markers (dated by TCRdb to the early 2020s). Study-level background: Three sorted T-cell subsets (CD3+CD56+NKG2C+, CD3+CD56+NKG2C- and CD3+CD56-NKG2C+) from under 10 donors had their TCR beta-chain repertoires profiled. Seven of the eight sequenced donors were HCMV-seropositive and one was HCMV-seronegative. The eight sequenced donors were randomly selected healthy volunteers, three men and five women. The libraries were sequenced on Illumina HiSeq 2000/2500, MiSeq or NextSeq, producing 2 x 150 bp reads.

A commercial ELISA kit detecting HCMV-specific IgG in serum was used to determine HCMV serostatus. Peripheral blood mononuclear cells were isolated from blood by Ficoll density gradient centrifugation. About this clonotype: The clone's antigen remains unknown.

The reads were generated on an Illumina HiSeq 2000. TCR beta cDNA libraries were prepared using 5'RACE template switching, which introduced a universal primer site and unique molecular identifiers. cDNA synthesis was primed from the TCR beta constant segment, followed by two successive PCR amplification steps. In the authors' own workflow: MIGEC was used to demultiplex reads and group reads by UMI, and MiTCR was used to assemble and quantify clonotypes. Only TCR cDNA sequences supported by at least two reads were kept to exclude erroneous sequences. The tcR package was used for downstream repertoire analysis, and clonotypes were matched across fractions by CDR3 nucleotide sequence plus V segment. Antigen specificity was annotated against VDJdb with VDJmatch, allowing one amino acid substitution in CDR3. Following TCRdb reprocessing, every CDR3 protein sequence forms one entry, and DNA is not provided. None of the V and J calls come from the authors' own analysis; TCRdb made them. The sample's clone listing holds about 540,000 distinct CDR3 sequences. Jointly, the top ten make up approximately 3.6% of the sample.

General findings and caveats noted by the study authors: It remained unclear whether the expanded NKG2C-expressing T cell clones were specific for HCMV antigens. Those dominant clonotypes were again the most abundant among CD3+CD56-NKG2C+ cells in a handful of donors, at roughly 25-60.1%. In five to seven donors, the dominant CD3+CD56+NKG2C+ clonotypes were found to rank among the top 10 CD8+ clonotypes and to make up roughly 1.0-7.0% of CD8+ T cells.

CDR1 GTSNPN and CDR2 SVGIG were looked up in the germline V gene (reference sequence). CDR3 length: 14 amino acids, cysteine to phenylalanine. Only the protein is available. Sequencing was carried out using blood T cells: a sorted CD56 or NKG2C T cell subset, CD4+ or CD8+ T cells, or bulk PBMC T cells (not recorded which). This chain is built from TRBV30 and TRBJ1-5; the D gene TCRdb calls, TRBD1, cannot be checked with no DNA. The clonotype was recovered from a man between 18 and 35 years old in good health. Donor details come from another sample of the same person, matched by shared clones. The CDR3 in this case is CASGQGAANQPQHF.